These 32 T cell receptor beta chains came from one sample sequenced in a study of control samples from healthy donors and cancer patients. Data came from immunoSEQ multiplex PCR; TCRdb stores just in-frame clones and leaves some out. This sample yields about 110,000 clones, of which 90% are seen a single time; roughly 4% belongs to the top ten. The sample comprised blood. The source is a human donor in good health. The donor label of this sample is uncertain.

The V and J genes are TRBV24-1 and TRBJ1-4, with D uncertain. There are 15 residues in the CDR3. Germline CDR1 KGHDR, CDR2 SFDVKD. V was shortened by 5 bases and J by 2 bases, with 11 bases between the two germline ends. The CDR3 region is CATSGGVGTNEKLFF. The DNA of the CDR3 is TGTGCCACCAGTGGAGGAGTGGGGACTAATGAAAAACTGTTTTTT.

J is TRBJ1-5 and V is TRBV5-8; no clear D. The germline V gene has CDR1 SGHTS and CDR2 YDEGEE. This CDR3 is built from 15 residues. V was shortened by 1 base and J by 1 base, with 9 bases between the two germline ends. The DNA of the CDR3 is TGTGCCAGCAGCTTGTCTGCGGGGAGCAATCAGCCCCAGCATTTT. It translates to CASSLSAGSNQPQHF.

The chain joins TRBV29-1 to TRBJ1-1; D perhaps matches TRBD1 (5 bases). The CDR3 sequence is 13 residues long. Trimming cost V 6 bases and J 1 base, with 12 bases left between them. The germline gives CDR1 SQVTM, CDR2 ANQGSEA. CDR3 loop: CSVTAGPNTEAFF. In DNA form, the CDR3 reads TGCAGCGTGACAGCCGGACCGAACACTGAAGCTTTCTTT.

The chain carries TRBV30 and TRBJ2-7; D is perhaps TRBD1 (5 bases). The V end lost 0 bases, the J end lost 3 bases, and 15 bases lay between the germline ends. From germline, CDR1 is GTSNPN and CDR2 SVGIG (reference sequence). The CDR3 is 15 amino acids. The CDR3 DNA reads as TGTGCCTGGAGTGTATTGGGCCAGGGTATCTACGAGCAGTACTTC. As protein: CAWSVLGQGIYEQYF.

This clone was counted a few times. V and J are TRBV27 and TRBJ2-7; TRBD1 matches 10 bases. Germline values: CDR1 MNHEY, CDR2 SMNVEV (reference sequence). This CDR3 has 19 amino acids. The J segment lost 1 base and the V segment lost 4 bases, leaving 16 bases of the junction unmatched. CDR3 sequence reads: CASSYRTGTGVILSYEQYF. Here the CDR3 DNA reads TGTGCCAGCAGTTATAGGACCGGGACAGGGGTCATCTTATCCTACGAGCAGTACTTC.

The chain is built from TRBV5-6 and TRBJ2-7, with D tentatively TRBD2 (6 bases). The CDR3 length is 15 residues. Trimming pared 2 bases from V and 5 bases from J, leaving 17 bases between. Germline CDR1 and CDR2: SGHDT and YYEEEE. The CDR3 nucleotides read TGTGCCAGCAGCTTTCGCTCGCCGGGGGTGCACGAGCAGTACGTC. It translates to CASSFRSPGVHEQYV.

J is TRBJ1-3 and V is TRBV12-3 or TRBV12-4; unclear D gene. The CDR3 is 12 residues long. V lost 3 bases and J 8 bases, leaving 8 bases between the germline ends. Here the CDR3 reads CASSFGVDTIYF. In DNA form, the CDR3 reads TGTGCCAGCAGTTTCGGGGTAGACACCATATATTTT.

The rearrangement links TRBV18 to TRBJ1-1; tentatively, D is TRBD1 (5 bases). Germline V gene lookup returns CDR1 KGHSH and CDR2 LQKENI. V lost 2 bases to trimming and J lost 1 base, with 8 bases between them. This CDR3 is 14 amino acids long. The CDR3 DNA is TGTGCCAGCTCACCAACTACAGGGAACACTGAAGCTTTCTTT. Its translation: CASSPTTGNTEAFF.

This chain connects TRBV3-1 (or the pseudogene TRBV3-2) to TRBJ2-1; tentatively, D is TRBD1 or TRBD2 (6 bases each). The ends were cut back, 2 bases at V and 7 bases at J, with 15 bases in the middle. Germline assignment: CDR1 LGHDT and CDR2 YNNKEL (reference sequence). The CDR3 is 15 residues long. The DNA for the CDR3 is TGTGCCAGCAGCCAAAGGGGGGCCCCTGAAAATGAGCAGTTCTTC. Residues: CASSQRGAPENEQFF.

V and J are TRBV6-5 and TRBJ1-1; D ambiguous. The CDR3 covers 15 residues. Germline CDR1 and CDR2: MNHEY and SVGAGI. V dropped 6 bases and J dropped 0 bases, with 14 bases sitting between them. The CDR3 DNA follows: TGTGCCAGCAGACAGCTTAGAACAGTGAACACTGAAGCTTTCTTT. It codes for CASRQLRTVNTEAFF.

This chain links TRBV19 with TRBJ2-6, with a possible D match to TRBD2 (7 bases). CDR1 LNHDA and CDR2 SQIVND come from the germline V gene (reference sequence). V was shortened by 10 bases and J by 0 bases, with 22 bases between the two germline ends. CDR3 length equals 18 residues. CDR3 protein: CATQRGAGEGSGANVLTF. The CDR3 DNA follows: TGTGCCACCCAACGGGGGGCAGGGGAGGGCTCTGGGGCCAACGTCCTGACTTTC.

The CDR3 protein is CASSLAGGREKLFF. The CDR3 DNA reads as TGTGCCAGCAGCTTAGCAGGGGGGCGCGAAAAACTGTTTTTT. The chain joins TRBV7-9 to TRBJ1-4; the D gene is possibly TRBD1 (6 bases). The germline V and J ends were trimmed by 0 bases and 8 bases, with 10 bases remaining between them. This CDR3 comprises 14 residues. Germline-derived CDR1 and CDR2 are SEHNR and FQNEAQ (reference sequence).

J is TRBJ1-2 and V is TRBV28, with a weak D call TRBD1 (5 bases). This CDR3 has 15 residues. Trimming took 2 bases from V and 0 from J, leaving 10 bases between them. The germline V gene encodes CDR1 MDHEN and CDR2 SYDVKM. CDR3: CASSLPDSSNYGYTF. In DNA form, the CDR3 reads TGTGCCAGCAGTTTACCAGACAGTTCTAACTATGGCTACACCTTC.

V is TRBV10-2 and J is TRBJ1-5, with D maybe TRBD1 (5 bases). The CDR3 is 15 residues long. Per germline, CDR1 WSHSY and CDR2 SAAADI. V lost 2 bases to trimming and J lost 3 bases, with 11 bases between them. This CDR3 reads CASSEMTANNQPQHF. CDR3 bases: TGCGCCAGCAGTGAGATGACAGCCAACAATCAGCCCCAGCATTTT.

This chain joins TRBV7-9 and TRBJ2-1; no clear D. Germline-derived CDR1 and CDR2 are SEHNR and FQNEAQ (reference sequence). The CDR3 covers 12 residues. The V end lost 2 bases, the J end lost 6 bases, and 5 bases lay between the germline ends. In DNA form, the CDR3 reads TGTGCCAGCAGCTTAATCTCCAATGAGCAGTTCTTC. Translating it yields CASSLISNEQFF.

With respect to this clone: Other DNA sequences in this specimen translate into the identical CDR3. This CDR3 reads CASSDTGGTTEAFF. DNA for the CDR3: TGCGCCAGCAGCGACACAGGGGGAACCACTGAAGCTTTCTTT. V usage is TRBV5-1 and J usage is TRBJ1-1, with TRBD1 identical over 8 bases. This CDR3 is 14 amino acids long. CDR1 is SGHRS and CDR2 is YFSETQ in the germline V gene. V trimming: 4 bases; J trimming: 4 bases; junction bases outside the gene matches: 6.

The rearrangement uses TRBV5-6 and TRBJ2-7, with TRBD1 as a possible D gene (6 bases). The CDR3 has 14 residues. From germline, CDR1 is SGHDT and CDR2 YYEEEE. The V and J ends lost 1 base and 1 base respectively, with 9 bases between them. In nucleotides, the CDR3 is TGTGCCAGCAGCTTGTACAGGGATTCCTACGAGCAGTACGTC. The encoded protein is CASSLYRDSYEQYV.

The V call is TRBV6-5, the J call TRBJ1-2; the D is unclear. V shed 0 bases and J shed 4 bases, with 15 bases lying between them. The CDR3 totals 16 residues. Germline V CDR1 and CDR2: MNHEY, SVGAGI. CDR3 sequence: CASSYSPSVQTYGYTF. The CDR3 DNA is TGTGCCAGCAGTTACTCCCCTTCGGTACAAACCTATGGCTACACCTTC.

This clone was detected only once. The chain is built from TRBV4-1 and TRBJ2-7; possibly TRBD1 for D (5 bases). CDR3 length: 17 residues. The germline gives CDR1 MGHRA, CDR2 YSYEKL. V dropped 0 bases and J dropped 0 bases, with 15 bases sitting between them. This chain's CDR3 is CASSQEAGALSSYEQYF. The CDR3 DNA is TGCGCCAGCAGCCAAGAAGCTGGGGCCCTTAGCTCCTACGAGCAGTACTTC.

V gene TRBV7-8 combines with J gene TRBJ1-5; tentatively, D is TRBD1 (5 bases). Germline V gene data show CDR1 as SGHVS and CDR2 as FQNEAQ. There are 15 residues in the CDR3. Trimming cost V 0 bases and J 6 bases, with 12 bases left between them. The CDR3 DNA reads as TGTGCCAGCAGCTTAGCGAATCAGGGCGGTCAGCCCCAGCATTTT. Its protein is CASSLANQGGQPQHF.

V usage is TRBV30 and J usage is TRBJ1-1; tentatively, D is TRBD1 (5 bases). The CDR3 extends over 14 amino acids. Germline CDR1 and CDR2: GTSNPN and SVGIG (reference sequence). V was clipped by 1 base and J by 1 base, with 10 bases between them. The CDR3 region has the DNA TGTGCCTGGAGTGATCCCGGGACGAACACTGAAGCTTTCTTT. Amino acids: CAWSDPGTNTEAFF.

A remark on this clone: The sample contains more than one DNA sequence encoding this CDR3. The rearrangement uses TRBV6-5 and TRBJ2-7, with TRBD2 matching 11 bases. V shed 3 bases, J shed 3 bases, and the junction held 4 bases outside the gene matches. The CDR3 contains 15 residues. In germline, CDR1 is MNHEY, CDR2 SVGAGI. The CDR3 loop reads CASSYSLAGGYEQYF. The CDR3 DNA reads as TGTGCCAGCAGTTATAGTCTAGCGGGGGGCTACGAGCAGTACTTC.

The chain carries TRBV6-2 or TRBV6-3 and TRBJ2-2; 10 positions agree with TRBD2. The CDR3 totals 15 residues. J gave up 5 bases and V 5 bases, and 5 bases lay outside the gene matches. Germline assignment: CDR1 MNHEY and CDR2 SVGEGT. The CDR3 nucleotides read TGTGCCAGCAGTATTAGCGGGGGGTTAACCGGGGAGCTGTTTTTT. Protein product: CASSISGGLTGELFF.

The chain has TRBV9 and TRBJ2-1; possible D gene TRBD2, 6 bases. The V end lost 0 bases, the J end lost 6 bases, and 10 bases lay between the germline ends. Looked up from germline, CDR1 is SGDLS and CDR2 is YYNGEE. The CDR3 runs 14 residues. This chain's CDR3 is CASSVEAGGNEQFF. Here the CDR3 DNA reads TGTGCCAGCAGCGTAGAAGCCGGGGGCAATGAGCAGTTCTTC. Looking up the rest from reference TRBV9 and TRBJ2-1 gives the full variable domain: DSGVTQTPKHLITATGQRVTLRCSPRSGDLSVYWYQQSLDQGLQFLIQYYNGEERAKGNILERFSAQQFPDLHSELNLSSLELGDSALYFCASSVEAGGNEQFFGPGTRLTVL.

The chain joins TRBV12-3 or TRBV12-4 to TRBJ1-5; tentative D call: TRBD1 (6 bases). The CDR3 length is 13 residues. Trimming stripped 6 bases from V and 7 bases from J, with 13 bases between. CDR3 protein: CASSPQGGQPQHF. The CDR3 DNA reads as TGTGCCAGCAGCCCACAGGGCGGCCAGCCCCAGCATTTT.

This chain links TRBV9 with TRBJ1-2; D ambiguous. Germline V gene data show CDR1 as SGDLS and CDR2 as YYNGEE. Trimming shortened V by 2 bases and J by 5 bases, and 13 bases separated the two germline ends. The CDR3 totals 14 residues. The CDR3 reads CASSVRQVDYGYTF. The CDR3 DNA reads TGTGCCAGCAGCGTTCGGCAGGTCGATTATGGCTACACCTTC. The full variable domain, its missing parts supplied by reference TRBV9 and TRBJ1-2, is DSGVTQTPKHLITATGQRVTLRCSPRSGDLSVYWYQQSLDQGLQFLIQYYNGEERAKGNILERFSAQQFPDLHSELNLSSLELGDSALYFCASSVRQVDYGYTFGSGTRLTVV.

The chain employs TRBV6-5 and TRBJ1-1; D is uncertain. V lost 5 bases and J lost 1, with 11 bases in between. This CDR3 is 14 amino acids long. Germline V gene sequence: CDR1 MNHEY, CDR2 SVGAGI. As DNA, the CDR3 is TGTGCCAGCAGTCCGGTGACGAAGAACACTGAAGCTTTCTTT. Translated, it gives CASSPVTKNTEAFF.

In the case of this clone: Other DNA sequences in the same sample also yield this CDR3. The chain is built from TRBV5-1 and TRBJ2-5; 12 bases match TRBD1. With V trimmed by 4 bases and J by 4 bases, 2 bases remained unmatched. The germline gives CDR1 SGHRS, CDR2 YFSETQ. This CDR3 has 14 amino acids. DNA for the CDR3: TGCGCCAGCAGCCTGGGACAGGGGGCAGAGACCCAGTACTTC. It is translated as CASSLGQGAETQYF.

V and J are TRBV3-1 (or the pseudogene TRBV3-2) and TRBJ2-7, with 8 bases identical to TRBD1. CDR1 and CDR2 (germline): LGHDT, YNNKEL (reference sequence). The CDR3 covers 14 residues. V lost 4 bases to trimming and J lost 7 bases; unmatched junction nucleotides: 9. The DNA for the CDR3 is TGTGCCAGCAGCCTCTGGGACAGGACCCTAGAGCAGTACTTC. Its protein is CASSLWDRTLEQYF.

This rearrangement joins TRBV5-6 to TRBJ1-1, with 7 bases aligning to TRBD1. V was pared by 1 base and J by 1 base, with 4 bases of the junction left unmatched. Per the germline V gene, CDR1 is SGHDT and CDR2 is YYEEEE. The length of the CDR3 is 15 residues. CDR3 amino acids: CASSLSWDRNTEAFF. For the CDR3, the DNA is TGTGCCAGCAGCTTGTCTTGGGACAGGAACACTGAAGCTTTCTTT.

This chain joins TRBV3-1 (or the pseudogene TRBV3-2) and TRBJ1-1, with D perhaps TRBD1 (6 bases). The CDR3 contains 13 residues. V dropped 4 bases and J dropped 11 bases, with 17 bases sitting between them. Per germline, CDR1 LGHDT and CDR2 YNNKEL (reference sequence). The chain's CDR3 is CASSLYVGGAAFF. The CDR3 DNA is TGTGCCAGCAGCCTTTACGTGGGGGGGGCGGCTTTCTTT.

This chain connects TRBV2 to TRBJ1-1; D possibly corresponds to TRBD1 (5 bases). The CDR3 contains 15 residues. The germline V gene has CDR1 SNHLY and CDR2 FYNNEI. With 8 bases removed from V and 3 bases from J, the gap between germline ends came to 19 bases. The CDR3 nucleotides read TGTGCCAGCTACCAAAAGTGGGGGAGGGACACTGAAGCTTTCTTT. This translates into CASYQKWGRDTEAFF.